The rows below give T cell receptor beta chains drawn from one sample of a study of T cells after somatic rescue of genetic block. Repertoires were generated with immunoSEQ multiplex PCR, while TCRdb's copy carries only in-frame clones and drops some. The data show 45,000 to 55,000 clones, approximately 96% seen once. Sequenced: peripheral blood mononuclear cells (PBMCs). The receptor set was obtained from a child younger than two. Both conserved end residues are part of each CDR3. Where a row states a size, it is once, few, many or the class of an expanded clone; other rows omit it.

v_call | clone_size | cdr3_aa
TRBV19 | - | CASSTWTGEQFF
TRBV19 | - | CASSIGDSTNEKLFF
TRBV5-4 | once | CASRFRGMATEAFF
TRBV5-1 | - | CASSLEGGAYEQYF
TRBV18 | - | CASSGTTLYGYTF
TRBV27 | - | CASSQREGYQETQYF
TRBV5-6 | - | CASSSPGGSGQETQYF
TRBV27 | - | CASSLAGGAYEQYF
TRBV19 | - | CASSRTSADTQYF
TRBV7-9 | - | CASSLGWGSGANVLTF
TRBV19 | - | CASSSGRANEQFF
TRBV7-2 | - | CASSLARGSYEQYF
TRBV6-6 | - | CASSYLPGQFHEQYF
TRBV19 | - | CASRRDGSSYEQYF
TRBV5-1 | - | CASSLGFWDSGYTF
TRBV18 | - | CASSALYNEQFF
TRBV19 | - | CASSSPGTSFTDTQYF
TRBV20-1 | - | CSASGETQYF
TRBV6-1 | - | CASRTGTGIIQPQHF
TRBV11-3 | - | CASSLRQNTEAFF